The clone carrying this T cell receptor (beta chain) was counted many times. Its antigen is undetermined. V was cut by 5 bases and J by 3 bases, with 13 bases left in between. The CDR3 consists of 14 residues. The germline gives CDR1 MGHRA, CDR2 YSYEKL. This record belongs to a study of response to subunit inactivated influenza vaccine. Study-level results: T cells newly recruited by each seasonal influenza vaccination are few, the authors suggested.

MiXCR, run by TCRdb on the RT-PCR reads, gives a single entry per CDR3 protein. The table includes 150,000 to 200,000 distinct CDR3 sequences, around 10% detected once. The rearrangement links TRBV4-1 to TRBJ1-1; maybe TRBD1 (5 bases). The specimen was CD8+ T cells sorted from PBMCs, collected approximately 25 months after vaccination. The receptor was isolated from a man in his fifties or sixties who received an inactivated influenza vaccine. The CDR3, as DNA: TGCGCCAGCAGCGGGACGTTGGGGGACACTGAAGCTTTCTTT. Amino acid sequence: CASSGTLGDTEAFF.